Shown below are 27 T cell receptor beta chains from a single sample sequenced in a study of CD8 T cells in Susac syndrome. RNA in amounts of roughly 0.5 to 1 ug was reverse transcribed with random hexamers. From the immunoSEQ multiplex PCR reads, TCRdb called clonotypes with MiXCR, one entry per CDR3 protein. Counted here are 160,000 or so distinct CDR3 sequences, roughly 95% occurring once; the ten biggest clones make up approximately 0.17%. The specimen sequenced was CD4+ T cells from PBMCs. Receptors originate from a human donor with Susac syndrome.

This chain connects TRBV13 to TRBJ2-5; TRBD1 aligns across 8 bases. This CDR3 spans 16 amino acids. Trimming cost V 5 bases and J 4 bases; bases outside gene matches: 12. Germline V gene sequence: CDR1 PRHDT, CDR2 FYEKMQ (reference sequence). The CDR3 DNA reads TGTGCCAGCAGCCACCAAAACAGGGGGAATGGAGAGACCCAGTACTTC. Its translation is CASSHQNRGNGETQYF.

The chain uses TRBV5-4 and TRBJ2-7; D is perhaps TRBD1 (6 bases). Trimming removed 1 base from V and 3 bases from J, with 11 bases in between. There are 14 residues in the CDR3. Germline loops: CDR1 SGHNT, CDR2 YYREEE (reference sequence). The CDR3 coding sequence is TGTGCCAGCAGCTTGAACAGGGCAGGCTACGAGCAGTACTTC. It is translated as CASSLNRAGYEQYF.

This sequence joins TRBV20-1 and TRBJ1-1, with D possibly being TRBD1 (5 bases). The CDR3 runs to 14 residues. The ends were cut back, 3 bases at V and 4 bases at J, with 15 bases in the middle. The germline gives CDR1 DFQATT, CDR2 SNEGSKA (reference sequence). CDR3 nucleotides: TGCAGTGCTAGCCCGCCAGGGTCTAGCACTGAAGCTTTCTTT. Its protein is CSASPPGSSTEAFF.

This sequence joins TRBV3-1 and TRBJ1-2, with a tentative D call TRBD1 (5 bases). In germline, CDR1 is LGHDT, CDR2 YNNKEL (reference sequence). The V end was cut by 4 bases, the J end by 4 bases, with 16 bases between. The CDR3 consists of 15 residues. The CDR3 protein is CASSPPGRRIYGYTF. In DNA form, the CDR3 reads TGTGCCAGCAGCCCACCGGGACGTAGAATCTATGGCTACACCTTC.

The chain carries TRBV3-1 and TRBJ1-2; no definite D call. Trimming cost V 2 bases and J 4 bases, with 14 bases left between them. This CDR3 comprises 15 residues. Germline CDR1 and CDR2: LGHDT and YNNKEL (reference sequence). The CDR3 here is CASSQSAASSYGYTF. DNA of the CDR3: TGTGCCAGCAGCCAAAGTGCGGCTAGTAGCTATGGCTACACCTTC.

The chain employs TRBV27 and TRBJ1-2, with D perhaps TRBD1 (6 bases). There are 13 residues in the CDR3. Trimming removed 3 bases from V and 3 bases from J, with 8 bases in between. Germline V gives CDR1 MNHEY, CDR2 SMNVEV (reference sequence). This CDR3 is CASSFNRDYGYTF. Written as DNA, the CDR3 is TGTGCCAGCAGTTTTAACAGGGACTATGGCTACACCTTC.

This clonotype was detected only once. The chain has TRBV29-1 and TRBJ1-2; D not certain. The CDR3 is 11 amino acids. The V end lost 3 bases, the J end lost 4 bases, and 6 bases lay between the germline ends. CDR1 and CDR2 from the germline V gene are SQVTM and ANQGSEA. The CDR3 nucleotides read TGCAGCGTTGAGGGTAGCTATGGCTACACCTTC. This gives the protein CSVEGSYGYTF.

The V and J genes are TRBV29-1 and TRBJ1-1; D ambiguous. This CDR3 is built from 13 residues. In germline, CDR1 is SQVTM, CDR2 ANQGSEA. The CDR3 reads CTFARGKNTEAFF. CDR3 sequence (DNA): TGCACCTTCGCCAGAGGGAAGAACACTGAAGCTTTCTTT.

The CDR3 nucleotides are TGTGCCAGCAGCTTAGGGCTAGCGGGGGGGTTGGAGACCCAGTACTTC. This sequence encodes CASSLGLAGGLETQYF. The J gene is TRBJ2-5, the V gene TRBV7-2; 12 bases are shared with TRBD2. J lost 5 bases, V lost 1 base, and 5 bases had no gene match. The CDR3 consists of 16 residues. CDR1 SGHTA and CDR2 FQGNSA come from the germline V gene.

The CDR3 DNA reads TGCAGCGCTTTGACTAGCTCCTACGAGCAGTACTTC. This translates into CSALTSSYEQYF. This chain joins TRBV29-1 and TRBJ2-7; possibly TRBD2 for D (6 bases). The CDR3 contains 12 residues. CDR1 and CDR2 from the germline V gene are SQVTM and ANQGSEA. V dropped 7 bases and J dropped 0 bases, with 10 bases sitting between them.

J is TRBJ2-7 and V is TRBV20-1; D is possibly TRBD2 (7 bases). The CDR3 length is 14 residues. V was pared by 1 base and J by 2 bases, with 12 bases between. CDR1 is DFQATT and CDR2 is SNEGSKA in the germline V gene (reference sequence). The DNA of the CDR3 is TGCAGTGCTAGAGGGGAGGGGGGGGCCTACGAGCAGTACTTC. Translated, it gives CSARGEGGAYEQYF.

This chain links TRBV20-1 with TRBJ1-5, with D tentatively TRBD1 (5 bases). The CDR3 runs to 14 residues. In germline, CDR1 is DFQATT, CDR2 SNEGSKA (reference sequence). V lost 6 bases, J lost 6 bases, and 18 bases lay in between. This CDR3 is CSASSVGRGQPQHF. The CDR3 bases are TGCAGTGCCTCCAGTGTGGGTAGGGGTCAGCCCCAGCATTTT.

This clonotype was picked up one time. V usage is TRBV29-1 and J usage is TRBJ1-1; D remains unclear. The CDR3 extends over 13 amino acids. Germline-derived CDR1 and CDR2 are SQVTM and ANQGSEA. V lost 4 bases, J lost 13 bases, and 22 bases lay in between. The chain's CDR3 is CSVVDRLGRYSFF. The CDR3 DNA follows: TGCAGCGTTGTTGACCGCCTGGGAAGGTACAGTTTCTTT.

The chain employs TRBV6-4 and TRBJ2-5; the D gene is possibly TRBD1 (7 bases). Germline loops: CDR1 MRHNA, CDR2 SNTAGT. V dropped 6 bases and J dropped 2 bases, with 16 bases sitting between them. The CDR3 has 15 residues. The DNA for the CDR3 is TGTGCCAGCAGCCGACAGGGAGGAGGGCAAGAGACCCAGTACTTC. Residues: CASSRQGGGQETQYF.

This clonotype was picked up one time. The CDR3 region is CASRQTPGPSAETQYF. The CDR3 bases are TGTGCCAGCAGACAGACGCCGGGCCCGTCAGCGGAGACCCAGTACTTC. This chain uses TRBV12-3 or TRBV12-4 with TRBJ2-5; D gene unclear. V lost 6 bases to trimming and J lost 5 bases, with 22 bases between them. The CDR3 covers 16 residues.

In nucleotides, the CDR3 is TGCAGTGCTAGAGGCCAGGGGGGAACGCTTCGCTACGAGCAGTACTTC. Translated, it gives CSARGQGGTLRYEQYF. The chain carries TRBV20-1 and TRBJ2-7; TRBD1 is a possible D gene (7 bases). The CDR3 runs 16 residues. Germline CDR1 and CDR2: DFQATT and SNEGSKA (reference sequence). The V gene lost 1 base and the J gene lost 3 bases, with 19 bases spanning the gap.

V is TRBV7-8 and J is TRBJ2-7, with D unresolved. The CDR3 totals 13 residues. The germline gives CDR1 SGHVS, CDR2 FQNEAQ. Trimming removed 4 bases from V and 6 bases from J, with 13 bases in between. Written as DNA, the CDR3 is TGTGCCAGCAGCTCCCCCCCAGCAGGCGAGCAGTACTTC. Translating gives CASSSPPAGEQYF. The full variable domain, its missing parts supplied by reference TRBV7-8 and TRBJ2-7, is GAGVSQSPRYKVAKRGQDVALRCDPISGHVSLFWYQQALGQGPEFLTYFQNEAQLDKSGLPSDRFFAERPEGSVSTLKIQRTQQEDSAVYLCASSSPPAGEQYFGPGTRLTVT.

This chain's CDR3 is CATSDDGRGYTF. CDR3 nucleotides: TGTGCCACCAGTGATGACGGAAGGGGCTACACCTTC. The chain has TRBV24-1 and TRBJ1-2; no definite D call. CDR3 length: 12 amino acids. The germline CDR1 and CDR2 sequences are KGHDR and SFDVKD. V gave up 3 bases and J gave up 8 bases, with 9 bases separating them.

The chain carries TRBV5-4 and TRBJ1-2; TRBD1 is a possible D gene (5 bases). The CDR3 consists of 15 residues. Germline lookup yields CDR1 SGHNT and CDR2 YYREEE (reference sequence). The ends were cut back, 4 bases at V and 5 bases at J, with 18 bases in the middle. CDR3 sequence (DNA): TGTGCCAGCAGCCCCAGGGAAGGGCAGGTTTATGGCTACACCTTC. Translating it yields CASSPREGQVYGYTF.

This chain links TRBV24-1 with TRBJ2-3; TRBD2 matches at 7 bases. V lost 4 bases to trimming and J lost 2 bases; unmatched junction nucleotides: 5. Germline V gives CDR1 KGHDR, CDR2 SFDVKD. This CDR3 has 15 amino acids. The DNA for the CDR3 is TGTGCCACCAGTGAGGGGGGGACCTTCACAGATACGCAGTATTTT. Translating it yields CATSEGGTFTDTQYF.

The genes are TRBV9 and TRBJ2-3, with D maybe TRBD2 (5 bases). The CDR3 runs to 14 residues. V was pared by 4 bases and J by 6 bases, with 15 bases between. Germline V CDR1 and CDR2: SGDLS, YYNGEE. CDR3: CASSLRTGEDTQYF. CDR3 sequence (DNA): TGTGCCAGCAGCCTCCGGACTGGCGAGGATACGCAGTATTTT.

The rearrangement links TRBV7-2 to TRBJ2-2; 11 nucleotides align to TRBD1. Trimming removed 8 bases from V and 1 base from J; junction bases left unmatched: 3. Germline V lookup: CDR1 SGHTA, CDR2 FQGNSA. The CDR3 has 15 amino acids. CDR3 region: CASSDRGLNTGELFF. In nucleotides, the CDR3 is TGTGCCAGCTCGGACAGGGGGCTGAACACCGGGGAGCTGTTTTTT.

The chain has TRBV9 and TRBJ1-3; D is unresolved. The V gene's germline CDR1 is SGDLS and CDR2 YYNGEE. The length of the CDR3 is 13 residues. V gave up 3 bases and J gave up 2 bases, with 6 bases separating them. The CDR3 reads CASSAQAGNTIYF. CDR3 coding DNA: TGTGCCAGCAGCGCCCAGGCTGGAAACACCATATATTTT.

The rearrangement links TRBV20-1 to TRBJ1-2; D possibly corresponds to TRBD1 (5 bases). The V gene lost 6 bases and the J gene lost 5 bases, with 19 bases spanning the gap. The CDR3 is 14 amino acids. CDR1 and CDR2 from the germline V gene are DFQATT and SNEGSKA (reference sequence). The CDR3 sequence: CSALSQRGVYGYTF. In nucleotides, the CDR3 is TGCAGTGCGCTGTCCCAAAGAGGGGTATATGGCTACACCTTC.

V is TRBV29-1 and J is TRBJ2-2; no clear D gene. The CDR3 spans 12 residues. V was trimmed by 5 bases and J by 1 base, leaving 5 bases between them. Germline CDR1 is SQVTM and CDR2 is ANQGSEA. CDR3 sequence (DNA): TGCAGCGTTCACAGGAACACCGGGGAGCTGTTTTTT. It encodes CSVHRNTGELFF.

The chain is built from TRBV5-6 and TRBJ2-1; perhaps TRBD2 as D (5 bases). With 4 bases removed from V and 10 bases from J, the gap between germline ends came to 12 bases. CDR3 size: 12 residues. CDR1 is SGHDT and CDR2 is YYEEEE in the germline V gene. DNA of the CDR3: TGTGCCAGCAGCCCGGGTAGGGAGGAGCAGTTCTTC. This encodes CASSPGREEQFF.

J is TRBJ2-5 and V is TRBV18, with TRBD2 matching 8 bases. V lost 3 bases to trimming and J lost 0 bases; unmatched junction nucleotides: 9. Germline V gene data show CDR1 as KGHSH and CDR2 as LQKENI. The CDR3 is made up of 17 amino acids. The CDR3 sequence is CASSPGLLADYQETQYF. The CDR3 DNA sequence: TGTGCCAGCTCACCTGGATTACTAGCGGACTACCAAGAGACCCAGTACTTC.